The next 15 T cell receptor beta chains were all read from a single sample in a study of Graves' ophthalmopathy and Graves' hyperthyroidism. The study amplified TCR beta CDR3 regions using RNA transcripts. HTBI-primed first-round RT-PCR preceded second-round multiplex PCR. TCRdb processed the multiplex PCR reads anew with MiXCR; each CDR3 protein has one entry. The top ten clones hold approximately 12% of a sample with more than 1,000,000 distinct CDR3 sequences, about 38% of them seen once. Source material: peripheral blood or thyroid tissue (not recorded which). All receptors come from an adult man with Graves' hyperthyroidism.

There are many counts of this clonotype. The V gene is TRBV10-2, the J gene TRBJ1-5, with D perhaps TRBD1 (5 bases). The CDR3 has 14 amino acids. V dropped 6 bases and J dropped 0 bases, with 9 bases sitting between them. Germline CDR1 reads WSHSY; CDR2 reads SAAADI. As DNA, the CDR3 is TGCGCCAGCAGGACCGGGGGTAGCAATCAGCCCCAGCATTTT. This gives the protein CASRTGGSNQPQHF.

This clonotype was recorded at least ten times. The chain has TRBV20-1 and TRBJ1-6; D may be TRBD1 (6 bases). CDR1 is DFQATT and CDR2 is SNEGSKA in the germline V gene (reference sequence). CDR3 length: 15 amino acids. Trimming removed 0 bases at V and 8 bases at J, with 14 bases between. CDR3 DNA: TGCAGTGCTAGAGACCTACAGGGACGAGATTCACCCCTCCACTTT. Protein: CSARDLQGRDSPLHF.

The CDR3 region is CASSASPTYEQYF. In DNA, the CDR3 is TGTGCCAGCAGTGCTAGTCCTACCTACGAGCAGTACTTC. The genes are TRBV25-1 and TRBJ2-7, with unresolved D. V gave up 4 bases and J gave up 2 bases, with 9 bases separating them. This CDR3 comprises 13 residues. Per germline, CDR1 MGHDK and CDR2 SYGVNS.

The sample holds many counts of this clonotype. This may stem from a read error, because a much larger clone lies one nucleotide away. The genes are TRBV7-2 and TRBJ2-7, with D unclear. Germline V gene lookup returns CDR1 SGHTA and CDR2 FQGNSA. The CDR3 length is 13 residues. Trimming took 3 bases from V and 1 from J, leaving 7 bases between them. The CDR3 DNA reads as TGTGCCAGCAGCTTCGGCAGATCCTACGAGCAGTACTTC. Encoded protein: CASSFGRSYEQYF.

To note about this clonotype: With a much larger clone just one base away, this may be a read error. The V gene is TRBV19, the J gene TRBJ2-6, with D possibly being TRBD2 (7 bases). The CDR3 runs 17 residues. Germline loops: CDR1 LNHDA, CDR2 SQIVND (reference sequence). The V gene lost 4 bases and the J gene lost 2 bases, with 15 bases spanning the gap. CDR3 amino acids: CASSNGSGGAGANVLTF. Here the CDR3 DNA reads TGTGCCAGTAGTAACGGGTCGGGGGGCGCTGGGGCCAACGTCCTGACTTTC.

This clonotype has more than one count but fewer than ten. The chain combines TRBV2 with TRBJ2-7; TRBD1 aligns across 7 bases. The CDR3 consists of 15 residues. V lost 3 bases and J lost 3; bases outside the gene matches: 8. The germline CDR1 and CDR2 sequences are SNHLY and FYNNEI. The CDR3 is CASSEATGTDYEQYF. For the CDR3, the DNA is TGTGCCAGCAGTGAGGCCACTGGGACAGACTACGAGCAGTACTTC.

This clonotype was counted between two and nine times. V gene TRBV7-8 combines with J gene TRBJ1-4; possible D gene TRBD1, 6 bases. The CDR3 contains 16 residues. V dropped 2 bases and J dropped 7 bases, with 17 bases sitting between them. In germline, CDR1 is SGHVS, CDR2 FQNEAQ. The CDR3 DNA reads TGTGCCAGCAGCTTAATGTCGAGGGGGAAAGGTGAAAAACTGTTTTTT. Amino acid sequence: CASSLMSRGKGEKLFF.

This clonotype has ten or more counts. This sequence joins TRBV10-3 and TRBJ2-2; 7 nucleotides align to TRBD2. Looked up from germline, CDR1 is ENHRY and CDR2 is SYGVKD. The CDR3 covers 17 residues. With 0 bases clipped from V and 0 bases from J, the junction kept 4 bases outside the gene matches. The CDR3 DNA follows: TGTGCCATCAGTGAGTCGCTCGGGGGGACGAACACCGGGGAGCTGTTTTTT. Residues: CAISESLGGTNTGELFF.

This clonotype was seen at least ten times. The chain couples TRBV7-9 to TRBJ1-6; 7 bases are a match to TRBD1. The CDR3 is 17 residues long. Germline CDR1 SEHNR, CDR2 FQNEAQ (reference sequence). The trim removed 4 bases at V and 5 bases at J, leaving 11 bases unmatched. Here the CDR3 reads CASSSPRDREDNSPLHF. The CDR3, as DNA: TGTGCCAGCAGCTCCCCCCGGGACAGAGAGGATAATTCACCCCTCCACTTT.

The V gene is TRBV7-9, the J gene TRBJ1-1, with no clear D. Looked up from germline, CDR1 is SEHNR and CDR2 is FQNEAQ (reference sequence). The CDR3 loop spans 16 amino acids. V shed 5 bases and J shed 1 base, with 17 bases lying between them. The DNA of the CDR3 is TGTGCCAGCAGCGCCTCTGAGGGAGTTCCGAACACTGAAGCTTTCTTT. Translation: CASSASEGVPNTEAFF. Full variable domain (outside the CDR3, taken from reference TRBV7-9 and TRBJ1-1): DTGVSQNPRHKITKRGQNVTFRCDPISEHNRLYWYRQTLGQGPEFLTYFQNEAQLEKSRLLSDRFSAERPKGSFSTLEIQRTEQGDSAMYLCASSASEGVPNTEAFFGQGTRLTVV.

The rearrangement joins TRBV27 to TRBJ1-2; D uncertain. Germline loops: CDR1 MNHEY, CDR2 SMNVEV (reference sequence). The length of the CDR3 is 13 residues. Trimming removed 0 bases at V and 7 bases at J, with 9 bases between. CDR3 sequence (DNA): TGTGCCAGCAGTTTATCCCGGGATCTTGGCTACACCTTC. Amino acids: CASSLSRDLGYTF.

This clonotype occurred once. The chain employs TRBV19 and TRBJ1-2; 8 bases fit TRBD1. The length of the CDR3 is 16 residues. The germline V gene encodes CDR1 LNHDA and CDR2 SQIVND (reference sequence). J gave up 2 bases and V 4 bases, and 9 bases lay outside the gene matches. The CDR3 protein is CASSTYRTGWNYGYTF. CDR3 DNA: TGTGCCAGTAGTACCTACCGGACAGGGTGGAACTATGGCTACACCTTC.

This clonotype appeared many times. This chain joins TRBV29-1 and TRBJ2-7; D possibly corresponds to TRBD2 (6 bases). The CDR3 is 13 amino acids. CDR1 SQVTM and CDR2 ANQGSEA come from the germline V gene. The V gene lost 5 bases and the J gene lost 3 bases, with 14 bases spanning the gap. CDR3 DNA sequence: TGCAGCGTTCCAATAAGGGGAGGCTACGAGCAGTACTTC. Translating gives CSVPIRGGYEQYF.

There are many counts of this clonotype. This chain connects TRBV6-5 to TRBJ2-7; D unclear. Trimming cost V 2 bases and J 4 bases, with 9 bases left between them. CDR3 length: 13 residues. Germline V CDR1 and CDR2: MNHEY, SVGAGI. CDR3: CASSYTVGYEQYF. The CDR3 region has the DNA TGTGCCAGCAGTTACACCGTCGGATACGAGCAGTACTTC.

This chain joins TRBV12-3 or TRBV12-4 and TRBJ2-7; 9 bases agree with TRBD2. CDR3 size: 15 residues. The ends lost 2 bases at V and 7 bases at J; junction bases unmatched: 9. The CDR3 DNA sequence: TGTGCCAGCAGTTTAAGCGGGAGGACGCCCTCGGAGCAGTACTTC. This encodes CASSLSGRTPSEQYF.